Detailed here is one T cell receptor beta chain. The specificity of this receptor is unknown. Relative to the germline gene, one junction end is altered; a read error may explain this. The data were taken from a study of blood T cells in healthy people across ages (dated by TCRdb to between 2014 and 2017). Regarding the research as a whole: In model experiments, template switching captured roughly one uniquely barcoded TCR beta cDNA molecule for every two T cells. To avoid experimental bias, donors of different ages were distributed randomly across sequencing lanes. Donors were grouped into four age groups: young (average approximately 15 years), middle-aged (roughly 37), aged (approximately 58) and long-lived (around 80). The study analyzed two additional independent replicas of 1 million unique cDNA reads from the same blood draw for two donors, one aged 18 to 30 and one aged 80 or older. Using deep sequencing normalized with unique cDNA molecular identifiers, the study measured how TCR beta repertoire diversity changes with age. Overall results and qualifications from the work: Observed TCR beta diversity correlated strongly with the percentage of naive T cells measured by flow cytometry. Bulk unsorted PBMC profiling prevented conclusive comparison of naive and antigen-experienced compartments. Estimates of total diversity based on one million sequenced T cells were regarded as lower bounds and as underestimates. Because donor CMV infection status was unknown, age-related changes in expanded clonotypes were potentially confounded. Compared with the aged group, more naive CD4+ T cells, fewer expanded clones and increased TCR diversity were shown by the long-lived group, suggesting age selection. Observed TCR beta diversity per million T cells fell roughly linearly with age, and a significant reduction was already apparent by age around 44.

Donors were about 36 systemically healthy Caucasian individuals from Russia aged roughly 6 to 100 years. Approximately 11 milliliters of peripheral blood were drawn from each donor into EDTA-treated Vacutainer tubes. Ficoll-Paque density-gradient centrifugation was used to isolate PBMCs, with at least 6.5 million obtained per sample. Total RNA was extracted from PBMCs with Trizol reagent, with at least 6 micrograms obtained per sample. Naive CD45RAhigh/CD27high T cell percentages were measured by flow cytometry on a PBMC aliquot from every donor. The germline V gene sets CDR1 to MNHEY and CDR2 to SVGAGI. From its cysteine to its phenylalanine, the CDR3 spans 15 amino acids. Only CDR3 DNA is held: 45 bases, read in frame from base 1. The library was prepared using 5' RACE. The instrument was an Illumina HiSeq 2500. A second PCR of about 6 to 12 cycles was run with a J-beta primer mix and a sample-barcoded 5' primer. A unique molecular identifier was introduced onto each TCR beta cDNA molecule by a template-switch 5' adaptor carrying 12 random nucleotides. Each sample yielded at least 3 million CDR3-containing paired-end reads. All of the RNA was converted into first-strand cDNA using the Mint cDNA synthesis kit, with a TRBC-specific oligonucleotide serving as the primer. Following uracil-DNA glycosylase treatment, all cDNA underwent a first 18-cycle PCR with the universal primers M1SS and BC2_uni_R. As for the original processing: Normalization of each sample was performed by random selection of 1 million high-quality reads, each carrying a distinct molecular identifier. Reads with shared molecular identifiers were discarded instead of being binned into consensus sequences. MiTCR, run with a Q25 quality threshold and the strictest error-elimination algorithm, handled CDR3 identification, clonotype clustering and error correction. Lower-bound total TCR beta diversity was estimated with a nonparametric unseen species model using Euler transformation. The raw public data were reprocessed by TCRdb itself: fastp quality trimming at Q25, MiXCR clonotype calling, in-frame beta chains only. Duplicate CDR3 protein sequences are folded into a single record with the most common DNA and genes. The V and J calls were determined by TCRdb, not by the authors. This sample gives about 1,500,000 distinct CDR3 sequences in total; roughly 30% of them show up just once. Over 7% of the sample comes from the top ten.

Recombination connected TRBV6-5 to TRBJ2-1, and TRBD2 aligns with 10 junction nucleotides. The sequence derives from a young woman in good health. Sequencing was done on a sample of blood. The CDR3 reads CSSSYRAGGLNEQFF. The nucleotides are TGTTCCAGCAGTTACAGAGCGGGAGGGCTTAATGAGCAGTTCTTC.